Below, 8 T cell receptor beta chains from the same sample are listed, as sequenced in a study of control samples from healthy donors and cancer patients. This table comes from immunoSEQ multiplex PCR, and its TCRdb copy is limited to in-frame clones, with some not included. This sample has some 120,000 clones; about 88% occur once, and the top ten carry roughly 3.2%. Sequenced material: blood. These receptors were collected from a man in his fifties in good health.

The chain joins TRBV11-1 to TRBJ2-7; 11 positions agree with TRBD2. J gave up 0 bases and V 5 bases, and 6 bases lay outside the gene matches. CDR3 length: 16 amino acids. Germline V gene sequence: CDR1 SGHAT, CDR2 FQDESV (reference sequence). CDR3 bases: TGTGCCAGCAGCCGGGGACTAGCGGAGAGCTCCTACGAGCAGTACTTC. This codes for CASSRGLAESSYEQYF.

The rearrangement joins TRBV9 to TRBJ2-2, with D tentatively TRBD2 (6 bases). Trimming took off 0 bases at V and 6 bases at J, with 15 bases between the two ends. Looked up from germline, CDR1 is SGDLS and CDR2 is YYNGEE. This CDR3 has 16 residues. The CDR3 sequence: CASSVATVRGSGELFF. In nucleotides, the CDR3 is TGTGCCAGCAGCGTAGCGACAGTCCGGGGGTCCGGGGAGCTGTTTTTT.

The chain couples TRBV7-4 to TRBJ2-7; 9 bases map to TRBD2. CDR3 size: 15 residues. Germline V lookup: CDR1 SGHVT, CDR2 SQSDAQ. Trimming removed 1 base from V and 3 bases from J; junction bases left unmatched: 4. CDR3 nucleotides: TGTGCCAGCAGCTTAGAATCGACTAGCGGCTACGAGCAGTACTTC. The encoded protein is CASSLESTSGYEQYF.

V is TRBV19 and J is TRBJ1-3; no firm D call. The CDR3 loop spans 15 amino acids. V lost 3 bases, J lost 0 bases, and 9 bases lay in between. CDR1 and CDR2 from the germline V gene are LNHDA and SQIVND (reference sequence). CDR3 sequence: CASSIGGISGNTIYF. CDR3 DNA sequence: TGTGCCAGTAGTATCGGTGGGATCTCTGGAAACACCATATATTTT.

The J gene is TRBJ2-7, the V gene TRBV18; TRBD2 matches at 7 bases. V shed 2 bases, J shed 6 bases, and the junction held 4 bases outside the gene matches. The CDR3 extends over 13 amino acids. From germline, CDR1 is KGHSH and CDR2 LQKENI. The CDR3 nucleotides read TGTGCCAGCTCACCAGGACTAGTCCCCGAGCAGTACTTC. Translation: CASSPGLVPEQYF.

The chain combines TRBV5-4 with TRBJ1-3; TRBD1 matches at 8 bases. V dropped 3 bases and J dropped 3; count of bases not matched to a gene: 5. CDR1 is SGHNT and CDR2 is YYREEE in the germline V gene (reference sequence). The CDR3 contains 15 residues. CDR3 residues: CASSSFGTGGNTIYF. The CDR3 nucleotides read TGTGCCAGCAGCTCCTTCGGGACAGGTGGAAACACCATATATTTT.

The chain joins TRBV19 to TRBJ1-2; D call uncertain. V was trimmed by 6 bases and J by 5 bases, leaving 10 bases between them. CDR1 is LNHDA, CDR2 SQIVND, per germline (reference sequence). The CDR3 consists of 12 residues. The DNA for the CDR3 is TGTGCCAGTAGCCACGGTTCATATGGCTACACCTTC. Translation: CASSHGSYGYTF.

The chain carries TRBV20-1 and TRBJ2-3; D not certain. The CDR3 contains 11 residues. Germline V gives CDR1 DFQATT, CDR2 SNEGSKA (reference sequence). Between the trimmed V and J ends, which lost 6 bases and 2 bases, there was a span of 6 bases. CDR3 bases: TGCAGTGCGGAAATCACAGATACGCAGTATTTT. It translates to CSAEITDTQYF.